This record looks at one T cell receptor beta chain sequence and its context. This record belongs to a study of blood T cell repertoires in COVID-19. Study-level background: From the United States, Italy and Spain came samples of acute and convalescent COVID-19. The analysed material was cDNA or gDNA that came from T cells, B-cell-depleted T cells, or PBMCs.

Original handling: By means of reference gene primer amplification, nucleated cell counts were estimated. The table came from immunoSEQ multiplex PCR; TCRdb's copy has only in-frame clones and leaves some out. That table gives V, J and clone size, and the DNA gave D and trimming. The profile shows about 63,000 clones, around 80% of them singletons. The CDR3 covers 16 residues. V gave up 4 bases and J gave up 5 bases, with 19 bases separating them. CDR1 and CDR2 (germline): MNHEY, SVGAGI. The source of this sequence is a human donor in a cohort sampled during active COVID-19. V usage is TRBV6-5 and J usage is TRBJ2-3; a possible D gene is TRBD1 (6 bases). Source material: peripheral blood. The chain's CDR3 is CASSLVEQGFGDTQYF. The CDR3 DNA reads as TGTGCCAGCAGTTTGGTTGAACAGGGTTTCGGAGATACGCAGTATTTT.